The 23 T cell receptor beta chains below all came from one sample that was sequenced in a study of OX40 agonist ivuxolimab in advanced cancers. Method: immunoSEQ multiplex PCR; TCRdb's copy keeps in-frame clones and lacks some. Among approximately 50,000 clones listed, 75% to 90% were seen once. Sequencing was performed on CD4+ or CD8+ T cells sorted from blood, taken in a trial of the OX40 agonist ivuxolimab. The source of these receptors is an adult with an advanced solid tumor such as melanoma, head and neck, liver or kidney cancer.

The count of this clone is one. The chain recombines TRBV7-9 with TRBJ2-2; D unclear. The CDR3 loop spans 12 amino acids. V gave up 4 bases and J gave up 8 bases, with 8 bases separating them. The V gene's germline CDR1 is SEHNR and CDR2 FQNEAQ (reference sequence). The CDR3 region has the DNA TGTGCCAGCAGCTCGCCAAGGGGGGAGCTGTTTTTT. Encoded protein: CASSSPRGELFF.

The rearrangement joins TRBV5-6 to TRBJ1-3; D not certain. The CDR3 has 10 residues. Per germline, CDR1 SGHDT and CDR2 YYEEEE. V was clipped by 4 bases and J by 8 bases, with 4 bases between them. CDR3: CASSGDTIYF. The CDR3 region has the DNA TGTGCCAGCAGCGGGGACACCATATATTTT. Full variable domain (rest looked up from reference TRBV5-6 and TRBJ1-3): DAGVTQSPTHLIKTRGQQVTLRCSPKSGHDTVSWYQQALGQGPQFIFQYYEEEERQRGNFPDRFSGHQFPNYSSELNVNALLLGDSALYLCASSGDTIYFGEGSWLTVV.

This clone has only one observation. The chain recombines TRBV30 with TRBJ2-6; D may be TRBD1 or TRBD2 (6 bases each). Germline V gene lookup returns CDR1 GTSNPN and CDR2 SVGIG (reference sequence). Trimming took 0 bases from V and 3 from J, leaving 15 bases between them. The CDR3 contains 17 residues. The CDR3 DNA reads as TGTGCCTGGAGTGTACGGAGGGGGAACTTTGGGGCCAACGTCCTGACTTTC. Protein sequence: CAWSVRRGNFGANVLTF. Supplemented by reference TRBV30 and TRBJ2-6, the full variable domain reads SQTIHQWPATLVQPVGSPLSLECTVEGTSNPNLYWYRQAAGRGLQLLFYSVGIGQISSEVPQNLSASRPQDRQFILSSKKLLLSDSGFYLCAWSVRRGNFGANVLTFGAGSRLTVL.

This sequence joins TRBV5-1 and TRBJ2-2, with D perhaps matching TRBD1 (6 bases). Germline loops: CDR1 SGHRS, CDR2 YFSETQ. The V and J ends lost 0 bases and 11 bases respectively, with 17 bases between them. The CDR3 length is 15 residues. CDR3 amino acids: CASSLGQGSNSELFF. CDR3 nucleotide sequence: TGCGCCAGCAGCTTGGGGCAGGGGTCCAATTCTGAGCTGTTTTTT.

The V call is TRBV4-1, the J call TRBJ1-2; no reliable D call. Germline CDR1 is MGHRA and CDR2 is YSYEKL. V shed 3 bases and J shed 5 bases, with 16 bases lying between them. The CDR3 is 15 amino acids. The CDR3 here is CASSQDRPGSYGYTF. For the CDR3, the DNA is TGCGCCAGCAGCCAGGATCGTCCGGGGAGTTATGGCTACACCTTC.

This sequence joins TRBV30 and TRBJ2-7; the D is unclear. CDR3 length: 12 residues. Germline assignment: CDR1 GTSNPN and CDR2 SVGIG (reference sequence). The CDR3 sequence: CARAQAYYEQYV. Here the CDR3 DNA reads TGTGCAAGAGCCCAGGCCTACTACGAGCAGTACGTC.

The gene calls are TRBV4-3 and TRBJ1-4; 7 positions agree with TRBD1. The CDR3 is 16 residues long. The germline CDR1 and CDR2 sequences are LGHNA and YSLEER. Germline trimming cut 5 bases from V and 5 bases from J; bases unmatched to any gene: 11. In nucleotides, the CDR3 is TGCGCCAGCAGCAACCGGGACAGCATCCCAAATGAAAAACTGTTTTTT. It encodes CASSNRDSIPNEKLFF.

Here the CDR3 reads CASSILPGSQPQHF. CDR3 bases: TGTGCCAGTAGTATTCTCCCAGGTAGTCAGCCCCAGCATTTT. The chain uses TRBV19 and TRBJ1-5; D unclear. Germline CDR1 reads LNHDA; CDR2 reads SQIVND (reference sequence). The CDR3 has 14 residues. V was pared by 3 bases and J by 6 bases, with 12 bases between.

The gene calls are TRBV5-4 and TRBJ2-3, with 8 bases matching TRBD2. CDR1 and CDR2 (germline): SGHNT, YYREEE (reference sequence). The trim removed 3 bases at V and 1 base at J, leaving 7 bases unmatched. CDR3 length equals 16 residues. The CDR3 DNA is TGTGCCAGCAGCTCGGCGCGGGGGGATGGCACAGATACGCAGTATTTT. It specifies CASSSARGDGTDTQYF.

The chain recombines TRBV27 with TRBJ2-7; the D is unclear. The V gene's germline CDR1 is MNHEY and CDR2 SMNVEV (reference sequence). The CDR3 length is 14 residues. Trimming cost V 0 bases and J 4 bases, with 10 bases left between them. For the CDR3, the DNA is TGTGCCAGCAGTTTATCGGGCAGGAGTTACGAGCAGTACTTC. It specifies CASSLSGRSYEQYF.

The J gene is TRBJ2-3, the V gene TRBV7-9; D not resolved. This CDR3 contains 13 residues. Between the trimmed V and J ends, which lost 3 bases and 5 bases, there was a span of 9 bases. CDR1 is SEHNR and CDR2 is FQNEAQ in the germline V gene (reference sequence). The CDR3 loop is CASSLGSVDTQYF. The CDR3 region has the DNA TGTGCCAGCAGCTTGGGTTCGGTAGATACGCAGTATTTT.

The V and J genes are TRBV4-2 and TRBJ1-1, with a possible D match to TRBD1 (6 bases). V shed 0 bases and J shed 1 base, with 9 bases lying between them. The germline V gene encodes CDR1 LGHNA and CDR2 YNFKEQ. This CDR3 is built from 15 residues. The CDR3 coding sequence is TGTGCCAGCAGCCAAGAATGGGGACAGAACACTGAAGCTTTCTTT. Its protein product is CASSQEWGQNTEAFF.

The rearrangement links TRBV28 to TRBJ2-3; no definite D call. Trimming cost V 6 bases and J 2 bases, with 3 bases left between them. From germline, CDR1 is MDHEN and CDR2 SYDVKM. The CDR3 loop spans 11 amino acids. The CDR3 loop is CASRYTDTQYF. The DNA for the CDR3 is TGTGCCAGCAGATACACAGATACGCAGTATTTT.

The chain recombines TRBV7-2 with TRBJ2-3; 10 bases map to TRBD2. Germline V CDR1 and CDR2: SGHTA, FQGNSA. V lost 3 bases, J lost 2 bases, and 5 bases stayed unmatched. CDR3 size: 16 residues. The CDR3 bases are TGTGCCAGCAGCTTTAGCGGGAGGCCTACCACAGATACGCAGTATTTT. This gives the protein CASSFSGRPTTDTQYF.

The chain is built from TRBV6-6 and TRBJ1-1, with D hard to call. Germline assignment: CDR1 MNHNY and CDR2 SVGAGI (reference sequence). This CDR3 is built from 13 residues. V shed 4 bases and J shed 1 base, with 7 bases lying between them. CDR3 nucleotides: TGTGCCAGCAGTTCCTTAGGGAACACTGAAGCTTTCTTT. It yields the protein CASSSLGNTEAFF.

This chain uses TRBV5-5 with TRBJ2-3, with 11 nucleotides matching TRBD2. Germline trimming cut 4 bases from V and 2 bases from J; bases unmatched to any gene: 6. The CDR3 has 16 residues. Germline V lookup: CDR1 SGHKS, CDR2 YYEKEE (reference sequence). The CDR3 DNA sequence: TGTGCCAGCAGCCCCGGACTAGCGGGCGTCACAGATACGCAGTATTTT. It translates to CASSPGLAGVTDTQYF.

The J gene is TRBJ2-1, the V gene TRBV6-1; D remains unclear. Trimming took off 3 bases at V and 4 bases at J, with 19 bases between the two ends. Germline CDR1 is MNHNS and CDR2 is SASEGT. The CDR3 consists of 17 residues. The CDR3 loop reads CASSDPKVLGLYNEQFF. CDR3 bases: TGTGCCAGCAGTGATCCTAAGGTTTTAGGGCTATACAATGAGCAGTTCTTC.

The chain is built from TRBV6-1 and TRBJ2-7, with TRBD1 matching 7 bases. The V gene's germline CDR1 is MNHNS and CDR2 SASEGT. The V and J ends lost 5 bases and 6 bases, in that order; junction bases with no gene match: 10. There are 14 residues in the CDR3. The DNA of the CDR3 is TGTGCCAGCAGTCCACGACAGGGATGGGTCGAGCAGTACGTC. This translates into CASSPRQGWVEQYV.

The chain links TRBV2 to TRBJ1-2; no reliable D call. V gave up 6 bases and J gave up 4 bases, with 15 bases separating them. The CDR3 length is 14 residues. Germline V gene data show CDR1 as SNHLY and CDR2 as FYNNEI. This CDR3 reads CASSLSQISYGYTF. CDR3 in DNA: TGTGCCAGCAGCTTAAGCCAGATATCCTATGGCTACACCTTC. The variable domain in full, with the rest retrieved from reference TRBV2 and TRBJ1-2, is EPEVTQTPSHQVTQMGQEVILRCVPISNHLYFYWYRQILGQKVEFLVSFYNNEISEKSEIFDDQFSVERPDGSNFTLKIRSTKLEDSAMYFCASSLSQISYGYTFGSGTRLTVV.

This CDR3 is CASKGTLSYNEQFF. In DNA, the CDR3 is TGTGCCAGCAAGGGAACCCTCTCCTACAATGAGCAGTTCTTC. V and J are TRBV6-1 and TRBJ2-1; no reliable D call. The ends were cut back, 7 bases at V and 0 bases at J, with 10 bases in the middle. The CDR3 is 14 residues long. CDR1 is MNHNS, CDR2 SASEGT, per germline.

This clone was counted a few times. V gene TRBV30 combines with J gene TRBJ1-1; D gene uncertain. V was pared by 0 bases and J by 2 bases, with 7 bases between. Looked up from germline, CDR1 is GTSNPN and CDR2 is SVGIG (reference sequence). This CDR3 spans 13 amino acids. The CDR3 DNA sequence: TGTGCCTGGAGTGTTCAGACTAACACTGAAGCTTTCTTT. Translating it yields CAWSVQTNTEAFF.

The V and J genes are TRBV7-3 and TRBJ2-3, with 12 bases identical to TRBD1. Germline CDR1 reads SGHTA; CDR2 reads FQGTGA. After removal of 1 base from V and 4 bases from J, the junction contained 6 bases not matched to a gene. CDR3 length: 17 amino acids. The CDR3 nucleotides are TGTGCCAGCAGCTTAAAAGGGACAGGGGGCCTCTCAGATACGCAGTATTTT. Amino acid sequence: CASSLKGTGGLSDTQYF. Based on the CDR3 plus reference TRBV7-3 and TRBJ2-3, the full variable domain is GAGVSQTPSNKVTEKGKYVELRCDPISGHTALYWYRQSLGQGPEFLIYFQGTGAADDSGLPNDRFFAVRPEGSVSTLKIQRTERGDSAVYLCASSLKGTGGLSDTQYFGPGTRLTVL.

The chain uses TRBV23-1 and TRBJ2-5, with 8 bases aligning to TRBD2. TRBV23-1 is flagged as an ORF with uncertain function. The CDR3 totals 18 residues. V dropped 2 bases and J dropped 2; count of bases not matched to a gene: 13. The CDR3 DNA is TGCGCCAGCAGTCAAGGGCGGACGGGGGGGGTGCAACAAGAGACCCAGTACTTC. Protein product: CASSQGRTGGVQQETQYF.